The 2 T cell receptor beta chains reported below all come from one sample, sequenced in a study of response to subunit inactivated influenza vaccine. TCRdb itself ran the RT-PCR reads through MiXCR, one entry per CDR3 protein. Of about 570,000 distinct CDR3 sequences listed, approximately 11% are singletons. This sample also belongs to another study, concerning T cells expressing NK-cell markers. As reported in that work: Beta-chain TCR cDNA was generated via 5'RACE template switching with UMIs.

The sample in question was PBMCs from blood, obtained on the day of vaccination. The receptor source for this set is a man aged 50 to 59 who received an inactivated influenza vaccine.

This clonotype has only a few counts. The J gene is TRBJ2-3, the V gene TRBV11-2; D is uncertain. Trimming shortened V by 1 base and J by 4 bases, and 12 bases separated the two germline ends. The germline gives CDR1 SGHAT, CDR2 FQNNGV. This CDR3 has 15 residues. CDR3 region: CASSLGIRGADTQYF. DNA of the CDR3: TGTGCCAGCAGCTTAGGAATTAGAGGTGCAGATACGCAGTATTTT.

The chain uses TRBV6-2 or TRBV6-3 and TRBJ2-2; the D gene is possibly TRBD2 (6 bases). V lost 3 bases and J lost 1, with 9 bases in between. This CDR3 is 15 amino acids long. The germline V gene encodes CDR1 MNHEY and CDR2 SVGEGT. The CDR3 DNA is TGTGCCAGCAGTTATGCGCGGGAGAACACCGGGGAGCTGTTTTTT. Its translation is CASSYARENTGELFF.